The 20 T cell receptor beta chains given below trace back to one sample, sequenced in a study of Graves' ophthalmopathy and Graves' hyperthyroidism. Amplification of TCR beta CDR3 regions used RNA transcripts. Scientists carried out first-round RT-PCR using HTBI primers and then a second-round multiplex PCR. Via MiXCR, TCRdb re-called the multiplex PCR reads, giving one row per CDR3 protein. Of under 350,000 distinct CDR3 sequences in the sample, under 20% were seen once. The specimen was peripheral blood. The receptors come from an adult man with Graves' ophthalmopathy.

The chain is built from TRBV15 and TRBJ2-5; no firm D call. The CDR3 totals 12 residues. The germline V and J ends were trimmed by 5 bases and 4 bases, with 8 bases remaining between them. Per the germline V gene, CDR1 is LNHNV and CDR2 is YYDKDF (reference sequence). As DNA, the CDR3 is TGTGCCACCAGCCCAGTAGGAGAGACCCAGTACTTC. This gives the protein CATSPVGETQYF.

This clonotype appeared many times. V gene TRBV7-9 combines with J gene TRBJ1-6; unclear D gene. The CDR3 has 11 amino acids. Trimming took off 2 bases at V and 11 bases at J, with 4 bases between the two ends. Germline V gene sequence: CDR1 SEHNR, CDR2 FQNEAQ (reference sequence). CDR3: CASSLSPPLHF. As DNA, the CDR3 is TGTGCCAGCAGCTTAAGCCCACCCCTCCACTTT.

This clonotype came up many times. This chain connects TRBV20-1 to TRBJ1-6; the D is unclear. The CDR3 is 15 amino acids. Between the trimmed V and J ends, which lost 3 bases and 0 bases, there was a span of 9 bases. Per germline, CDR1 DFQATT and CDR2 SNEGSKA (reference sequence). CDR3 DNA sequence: TGCAGTGCTAGTTTAGAGAGCTCCTATAATTCACCCCTCCACTTT. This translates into CSASLESSYNSPLHF.

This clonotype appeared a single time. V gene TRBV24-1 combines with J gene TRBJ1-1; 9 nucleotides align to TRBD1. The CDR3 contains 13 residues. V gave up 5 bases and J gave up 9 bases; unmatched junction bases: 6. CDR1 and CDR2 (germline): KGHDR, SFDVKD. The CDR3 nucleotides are TGTGCCACCAGTGGAGGACAGGGGCAAAAAGCTTTCTTT. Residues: CATSGGQGQKAFF.

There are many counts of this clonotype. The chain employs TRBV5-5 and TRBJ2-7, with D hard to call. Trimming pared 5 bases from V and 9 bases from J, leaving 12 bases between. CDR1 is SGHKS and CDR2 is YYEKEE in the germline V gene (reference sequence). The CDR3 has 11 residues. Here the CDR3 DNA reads TGTGCCAGCAGATCTACCTCTGTGCAGTACTTC. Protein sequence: CASRSTSVQYF.

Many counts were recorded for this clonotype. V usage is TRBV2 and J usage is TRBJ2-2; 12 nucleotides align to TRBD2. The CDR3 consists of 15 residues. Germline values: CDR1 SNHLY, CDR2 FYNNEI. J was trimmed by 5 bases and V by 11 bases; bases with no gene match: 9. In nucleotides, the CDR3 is TGTGCCGGGACCATCGGGACTAGCGGGACCGGGGAGCTGTTTTTT. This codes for CAGTIGTSGTGELFF.

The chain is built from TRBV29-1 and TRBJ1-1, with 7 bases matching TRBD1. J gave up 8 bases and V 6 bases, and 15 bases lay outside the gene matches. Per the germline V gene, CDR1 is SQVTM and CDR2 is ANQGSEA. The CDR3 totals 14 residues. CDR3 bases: TGCAGCGTAACCCAGGGGGGGGGATTAGCCGAAGCTTTCTTT. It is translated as CSVTQGGGLAEAFF.

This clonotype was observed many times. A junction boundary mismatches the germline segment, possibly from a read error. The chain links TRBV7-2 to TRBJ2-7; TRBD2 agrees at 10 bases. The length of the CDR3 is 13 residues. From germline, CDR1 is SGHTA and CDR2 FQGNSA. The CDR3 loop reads CASSPRGSGGASF. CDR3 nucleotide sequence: TGTGCCAGCAGCCCCCGGGGGAGCGGGGGGGCGTCCTTC.

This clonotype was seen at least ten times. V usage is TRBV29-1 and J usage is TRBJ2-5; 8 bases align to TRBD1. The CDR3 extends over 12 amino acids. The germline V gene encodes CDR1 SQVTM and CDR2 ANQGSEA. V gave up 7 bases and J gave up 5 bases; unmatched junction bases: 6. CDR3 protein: CSAPGGGETQYF. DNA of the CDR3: TGCAGCGCCCCAGGGGGCGGGGAGACCCAGTACTTC.

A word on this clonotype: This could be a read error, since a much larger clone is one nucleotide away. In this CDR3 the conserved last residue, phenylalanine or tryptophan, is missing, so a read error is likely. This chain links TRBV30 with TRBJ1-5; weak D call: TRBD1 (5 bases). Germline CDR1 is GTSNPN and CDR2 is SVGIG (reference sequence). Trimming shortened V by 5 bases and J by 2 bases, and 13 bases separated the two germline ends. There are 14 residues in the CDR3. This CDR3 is CAWGRTTGNQPQHI. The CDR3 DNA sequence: TGTGCCTGGGGAAGGACAACCGGCAATCAGCCCCAGCATATT.

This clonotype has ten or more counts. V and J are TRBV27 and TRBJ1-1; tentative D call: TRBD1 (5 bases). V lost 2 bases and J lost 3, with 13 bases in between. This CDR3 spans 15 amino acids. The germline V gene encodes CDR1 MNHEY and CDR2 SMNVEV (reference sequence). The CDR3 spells CASSLTPGGYTEAFF. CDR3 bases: TGTGCCAGCAGTTTAACCCCGGGGGGGTACACTGAAGCTTTCTTT.

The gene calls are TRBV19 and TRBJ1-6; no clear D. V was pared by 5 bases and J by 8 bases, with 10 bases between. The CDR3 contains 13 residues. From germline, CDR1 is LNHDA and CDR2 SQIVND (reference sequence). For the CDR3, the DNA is TGTGCCAGTAGTCGTCTCTGGGATTCACCCCTCCACTTT. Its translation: CASSRLWDSPLHF.

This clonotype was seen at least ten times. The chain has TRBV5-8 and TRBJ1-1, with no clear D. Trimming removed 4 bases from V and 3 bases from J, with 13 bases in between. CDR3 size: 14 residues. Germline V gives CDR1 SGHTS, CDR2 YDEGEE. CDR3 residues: CASSPPGRYTEAFF. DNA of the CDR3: TGTGCCAGCAGCCCCCCGGGGAGGTACACTGAAGCTTTCTTT.

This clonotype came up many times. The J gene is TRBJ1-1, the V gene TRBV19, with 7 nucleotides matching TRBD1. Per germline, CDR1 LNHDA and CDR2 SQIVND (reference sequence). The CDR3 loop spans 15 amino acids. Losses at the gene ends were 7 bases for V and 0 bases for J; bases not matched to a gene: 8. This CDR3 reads CASTGTDRLNTEAFF. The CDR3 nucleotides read TGTGCCAGTACCGGTACGGACAGGCTGAACACTGAAGCTTTCTTT.

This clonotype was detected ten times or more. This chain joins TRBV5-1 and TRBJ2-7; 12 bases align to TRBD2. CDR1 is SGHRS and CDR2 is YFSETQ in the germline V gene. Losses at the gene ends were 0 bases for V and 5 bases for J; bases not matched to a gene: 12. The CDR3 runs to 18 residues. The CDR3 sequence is CASSLGRFLAGGPHEQYF. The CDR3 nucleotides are TGCGCCAGCAGCTTGGGGCGTTTCCTAGCGGGAGGGCCCCACGAGCAGTACTTC.

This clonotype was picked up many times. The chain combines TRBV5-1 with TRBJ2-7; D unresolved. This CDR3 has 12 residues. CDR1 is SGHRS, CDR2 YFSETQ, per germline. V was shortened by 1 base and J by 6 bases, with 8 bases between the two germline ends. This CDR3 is CASSLTLGEQYF. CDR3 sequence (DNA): TGCGCCAGCAGCTTGACCCTGGGCGAGCAGTACTTC. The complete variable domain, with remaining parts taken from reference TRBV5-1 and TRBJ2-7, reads KAGVTQTPRYLIKTRGQQVTLSCSPISGHRSVSWYQQTPGQGLQFLFEYFSETQRNKGNFPGRFSGRQFSNSRSEMNVSTLELGDSALYLCASSLTLGEQYFGPGTRLTVT.

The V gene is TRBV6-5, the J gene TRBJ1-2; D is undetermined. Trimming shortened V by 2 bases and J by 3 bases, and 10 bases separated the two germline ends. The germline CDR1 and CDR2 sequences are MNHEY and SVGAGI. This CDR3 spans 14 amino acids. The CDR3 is CASSYGVGDYGYTF. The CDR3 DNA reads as TGTGCCAGCAGTTACGGGGTCGGGGACTATGGCTACACCTTC.

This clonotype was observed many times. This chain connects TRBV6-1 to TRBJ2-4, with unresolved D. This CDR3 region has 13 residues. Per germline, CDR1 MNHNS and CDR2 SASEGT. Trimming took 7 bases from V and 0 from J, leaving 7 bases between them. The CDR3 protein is CASNERAKNIQYF. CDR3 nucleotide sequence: TGTGCCAGCAATGAGAGAGCCAAAAACATTCAGTACTTC.

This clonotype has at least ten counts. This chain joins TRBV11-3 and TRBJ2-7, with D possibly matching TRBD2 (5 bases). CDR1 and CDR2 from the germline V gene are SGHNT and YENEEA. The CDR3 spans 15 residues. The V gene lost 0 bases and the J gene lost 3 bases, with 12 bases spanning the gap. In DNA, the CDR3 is TGTGCCAGCAGCTTAGAAGCTAGCAGCTACTACGAGCAGTACTTC. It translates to CASSLEASSYYEQYF. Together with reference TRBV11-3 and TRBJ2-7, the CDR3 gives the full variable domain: EAGVVQSPRYKIIEKKQPVAFWCNPISGHNTLYWYLQNLGQGPELLIRYENEEAVDDSQLPKDRFSAERLKGVDSTLKIQPAELGDSAVYLCASSLEASSYYEQYFGPGTRLTVT.

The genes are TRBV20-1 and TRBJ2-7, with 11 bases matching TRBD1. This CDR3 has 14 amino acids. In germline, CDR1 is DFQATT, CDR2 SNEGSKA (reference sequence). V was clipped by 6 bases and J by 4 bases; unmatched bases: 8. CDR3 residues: CSARGQGVIYEQYF. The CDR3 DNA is TGCAGTGCCAGGGGACAGGGGGTTATATACGAGCAGTACTTC.